Included here is one T cell receptor (beta chain) sequence, with context. TCRdb passed the RT-PCR reads through MiXCR, listing each CDR3 protein once. The sample records about 680,000 distinct CDR3 sequences, 11% to 15% being singletons. Germline assignment: CDR1 SGHAT and CDR2 FQNNGV. Trimming took 5 bases from V and 9 from J; bases not matched to a gene: 6. The CDR3 contains 14 residues. The chain recombines TRBV11-2 with TRBJ2-5; 13 bases are shared with TRBD2. The TCR sequence derives from a female donor in good health, serving as a healthy control. The sequenced sample consisted of memory CD4+ T cells from blood. CDR3 in amino acids: CASSTGLAGVAQYF. The CDR3 DNA follows: TGTGCCAGCAGCACCGGACTAGCGGGAGTGGCCCAGTACTTC.